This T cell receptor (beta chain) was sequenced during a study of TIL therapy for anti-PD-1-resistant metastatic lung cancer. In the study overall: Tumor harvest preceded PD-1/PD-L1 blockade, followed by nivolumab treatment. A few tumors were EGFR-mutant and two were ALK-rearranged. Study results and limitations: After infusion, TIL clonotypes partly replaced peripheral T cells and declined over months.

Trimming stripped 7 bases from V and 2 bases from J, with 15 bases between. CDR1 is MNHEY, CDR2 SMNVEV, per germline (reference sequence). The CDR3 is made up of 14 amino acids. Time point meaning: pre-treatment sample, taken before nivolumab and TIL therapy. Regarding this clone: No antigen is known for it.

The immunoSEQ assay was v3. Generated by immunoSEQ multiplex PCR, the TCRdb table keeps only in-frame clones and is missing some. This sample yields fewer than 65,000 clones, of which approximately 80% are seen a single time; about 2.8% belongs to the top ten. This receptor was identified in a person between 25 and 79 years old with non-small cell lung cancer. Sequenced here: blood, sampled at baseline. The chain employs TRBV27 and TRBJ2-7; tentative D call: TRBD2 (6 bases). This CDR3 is CASNWGGPTYEQYF. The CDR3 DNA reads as TGTGCCAGCAATTGGGGAGGCCCGACCTACGAGCAGTACTTC.